This TCR beta chain is drawn from a study of blood T cell repertoires in COVID-19 (dated by TCRdb to the early 2020s). For the study in its entirety: Samples from collaborators originated in the United States, Italy and Spain and spanned both the acute and convalescent phases of COVID-19. Where HLA class I and class II types were available, the types were taken from metadata supplied by the sample provider, not from assay-based typing. The sample metadata nearly always contained a de-identified subject ID, COVID-19 status, age in years and sex. The repertoires were released in a freely available public database intended as a resource for research on the immune response to SARS-CoV-2. The material from the prospective study consisted of cDNA or gDNA derived from T cells, B-cell-depleted T cells, or PBMCs. Samples were obtained from the ongoing ImmuneRACE study (first 160 participants) and from over 1,000 subjects provided by 6 global collaborators. Deeply sampled blood TCRbeta repertoires from subjects exposed to, actively infected with, or recovered from COVID-19 were included in the dataset.

The full study reports these points: The amount of clinical and demographic metadata varied by source and participant and was provided uncurated.

Concerning this clone: Its antigen target is currently unknown. An end of the junction differs from the germline gene, which may be a read error.

CDR1 is given as SGHTA and CDR2 as FQGNSA, both from the germline V gene. The CDR3 holds 12 amino acids from the cysteine to the phenylalanine. CDR3 DNA is the only sequence kept; it has 36 bases, read in frame from the first base. Whole blood was collected in K2EDTA tubes by collaborating institutions according to the institutions' own protocols. Collaborator samples were shipped for TCRbeta analysis as frozen whole blood, isolated PBMCs, or DNA extracted from either sample type. TCRbeta CDR3 regions were amplified from genomic DNA by means of the immunoSEQ Assay, a bias-controlled multiplex PCR. As for the original processing: The number of nucleated cells in each sample was estimated from the amplification of reference gene primers within the assay. Sequence reads were collapsed and filtered to measure the absolute abundance of every unique TCRbeta CDR3 rearrangement. For each sample, productive Simpson clonality was calculated as the square root of Simpson's diversity index over productive rearrangements. The table comes from immuneACCESS by way of TCRdb, which keeps in-frame sequences with V and J called. Part of the clones is missing from these tables; in studies checked, under half for an unresolved V gene and the rest for unknown reasons. That table furnishes V, J and clone size, whereas the DNA furnished D and trimming. This sample holds more than 70,000 clones; about nine tenths were observed only once. About 9.1% of the sample is taken by the ten largest.

The chain uses TRBV7-2 and TRBJ2-3; the D gene is perhaps TRBD1, on 6 matching bases. The clonotype originates from a man aged 50-59 years with acute or convalescent COVID-19. The sample comprised peripheral blood. The nucleotide sequence is TGTGCCAGCAGCGTCGGTGGGACAAGTGTTGATTTT. Translated, this is CASSVGGTSVDF.